These 9 T cell receptor beta chains were sequenced from one sample in a study of beta chain features in type 1 diabetes. Study observations and caveats: All four CD4+ subsets from Type 1 diabetes patients carried moderately but significantly shorter TCRB CDR3s.

TCRB transcripts that were expressed got sequenced, as all of the isolated RNA had been reverse transcribed. Clones were sequenced by immunoSEQ multiplex PCR, and TCRdb holds only the in-frame ones, with some missing. Of about 150,000 clones listed, less than 10% are singletons. No antigen is known for these receptors. The sequenced material came from central memory CD4+ T cells from blood. The receptors were gathered from a man between 18 and 35 years old with type 1 diabetes.

V is TRBV4-2 and J is TRBJ2-5; tentatively, D is TRBD2 (6 bases). Trimming left V 5 bases short and J 2 bases short, with 15 bases between. Germline V gene lookup returns CDR1 LGHNA and CDR2 YNFKEQ. The CDR3 is made up of 15 amino acids. The CDR3 DNA reads as TGTGCCAGCAGCTTGGGACTCCGGGGGCAAGAGACCCAGTACTTC. It codes for CASSLGLRGQETQYF.

This clone was seen a handful of times. Distinct nucleotide sequences in the sample also encode this CDR3. The chain joins TRBV18 to TRBJ2-1; 14 bases align to TRBD2. The CDR3 length is 15 residues. The germline V gene has CDR1 KGHSH and CDR2 LQKENI. V lost 2 bases and J lost 6; bases outside the gene matches: 0. CDR3 region: CASSPGTSGSNEQFF. The DNA of the CDR3 is TGTGCCAGCTCACCAGGGACTAGCGGGAGCAATGAGCAGTTCTTC.

The gene calls are TRBV19 and TRBJ2-5; 10 bases line up with TRBD2. The CDR3 has 15 residues. Unmatched junction bases numbered 9, after V lost 6 bases and J lost 5 bases. Germline V gene data show CDR1 as LNHDA and CDR2 as SQIVND (reference sequence). The CDR3 DNA reads as TGTGCCAGTAGCGGGTGGCTAGCGGGAGATGAGACCCAGTACTTC. It codes for CASSGWLAGDETQYF.

The chain employs TRBV14 and TRBJ2-3; D gene uncertain. Germline V gives CDR1 SGHDN, CDR2 FVKESK. Trimming stripped 3 bases from V and 4 bases from J, with 2 bases between. This CDR3 has 11 residues. CDR3 region: CASSHSDTQYF. The CDR3 region has the DNA TGTGCCAGCAGCCACTCAGATACGCAGTATTTT.

The chain recombines TRBV5-1 with TRBJ2-1; 13 nucleotides line up with TRBD2. Germline loops: CDR1 SGHRS, CDR2 YFSETQ. The J segment lost 2 bases and the V segment lost 3 bases, leaving 14 bases of the junction unmatched. The CDR3 loop spans 20 amino acids. The CDR3 protein is CASSSPPWTSGRTAYNEQFF. The CDR3 nucleotides read TGCGCCAGCAGCTCCCCCCCTTGGACTAGCGGGAGAACTGCCTACAATGAGCAGTTCTTC.

This clone was detected only a few times. The CDR3 reads CATSTGRSGSYEQYF. DNA of the CDR3: TGTGCCACCAGCACCGGCAGGAGCGGGAGCTATGAGCAGTACTTC. V is TRBV15 and J is TRBJ2-7; 8 nucleotides align to TRBD2. Germline V CDR1 and CDR2: LNHNV, YYDKDF (reference sequence). There are 15 residues in the CDR3. The ends lost 4 bases at V and 7 bases at J; junction bases unmatched: 12.

V gene TRBV29-1 combines with J gene TRBJ1-2, with D unresolved. Germline V gene lookup returns CDR1 SQVTM and CDR2 ANQGSEA. Trimming took 3 bases from V and 2 from J, leaving 13 bases between them. This CDR3 comprises 14 residues. The CDR3 is CSVDILKQNYGYTF. CDR3 nucleotide sequence: TGCAGCGTTGACATCCTTAAACAGAACTATGGCTACACCTTC.

This clone was observed a few times. The chain couples TRBV30 to TRBJ2-7, with 8 bases lining up with TRBD2. The junction had 4 bases not matched to a gene; V was cut back by 1 base and J by 2 bases. The CDR3 has 14 residues. The V gene's germline CDR1 is GTSNPN and CDR2 SVGIG (reference sequence). CDR3 region: CAWSAWRGAYEQYF. The CDR3 nucleotides read TGTGCCTGGAGTGCTTGGCGGGGGGCCTACGAGCAGTACTTC.

This chain uses TRBV7-2 with TRBJ2-5; no definite D call. There are 11 residues in the CDR3. Germline CDR1 reads SGHTA; CDR2 reads FQGNSA. Trimming removed 5 bases from V and 2 bases from J, with 3 bases in between. This chain's CDR3 is CASSIQETQYF. The CDR3 nucleotides read TGTGCCAGCAGCATACAAGAGACCCAGTACTTC. The whole variable domain, remainder taken from reference TRBV7-2 and TRBJ2-5, is GAGVSQSPSNKVTEKGKDVELRCDPISGHTALYWYRQSLGQGLEFLIYFQGNSAPDKSGLPSDRFSAERTGGSVSTLTIQRTQQEDSAVYLCASSIQETQYFGPGTRLLVL.